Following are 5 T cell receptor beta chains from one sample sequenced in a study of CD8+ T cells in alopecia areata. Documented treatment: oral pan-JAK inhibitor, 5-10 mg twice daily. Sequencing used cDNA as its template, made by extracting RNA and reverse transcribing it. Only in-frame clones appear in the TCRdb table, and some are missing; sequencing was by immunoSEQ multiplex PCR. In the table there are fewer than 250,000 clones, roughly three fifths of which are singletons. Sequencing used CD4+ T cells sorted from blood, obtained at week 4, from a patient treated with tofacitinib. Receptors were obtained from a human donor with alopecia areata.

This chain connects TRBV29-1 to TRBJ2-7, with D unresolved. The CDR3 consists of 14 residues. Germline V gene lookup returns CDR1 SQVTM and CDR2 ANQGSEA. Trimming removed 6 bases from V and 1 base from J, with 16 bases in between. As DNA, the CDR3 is TGCAGCGTAGTGGTTGGAGCTCTATCCTACGAGCAGTACTTC. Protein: CSVVVGALSYEQYF.

CDR3 in amino acids: CATYDRAYGYTF. Written as DNA, the CDR3 is TGTGCCACCTACGACAGGGCCTATGGCTACACCTTC. The genes are TRBV6-5 and TRBJ1-2; 7 bases are shared with TRBD1. The V segment lost 10 bases and the J segment 4 bases; nucleotides outside the gene matches: 6. The germline V gene has CDR1 MNHEY and CDR2 SVGAGI. This CDR3 contains 12 residues.

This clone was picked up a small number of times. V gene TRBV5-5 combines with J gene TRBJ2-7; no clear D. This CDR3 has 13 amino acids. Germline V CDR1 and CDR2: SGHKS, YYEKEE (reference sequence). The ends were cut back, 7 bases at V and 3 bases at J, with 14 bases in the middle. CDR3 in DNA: TGTGCCAGCGGCCGGCCAGGAGACTACGAGCAGTACTTC. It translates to CASGRPGDYEQYF. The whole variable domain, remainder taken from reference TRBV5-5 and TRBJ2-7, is DAGVTQSPTHLIKTRGQQVTLRCSPISGHKSVSWYQQVLGQGPQFIFQYYEKEERGRGNFPDRFSARQFPNYSSELNVNALLLGDSALYLCASGRPGDYEQYFGPGTRLTVT.

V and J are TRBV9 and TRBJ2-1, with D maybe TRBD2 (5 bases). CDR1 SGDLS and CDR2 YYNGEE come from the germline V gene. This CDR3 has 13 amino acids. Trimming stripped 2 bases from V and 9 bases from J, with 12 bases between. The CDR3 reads CASSVRGLGEQFF. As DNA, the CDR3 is TGTGCCAGCAGCGTCAGAGGGTTGGGTGAGCAGTTCTTC. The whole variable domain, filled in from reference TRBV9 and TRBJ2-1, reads DSGVTQTPKHLITATGQRVTLRCSPRSGDLSVYWYQQSLDQGLQFLIQYYNGEERAKGNILERFSAQQFPDLHSELNLSSLELGDSALYFCASSVRGLGEQFFGPGTRLTVL.

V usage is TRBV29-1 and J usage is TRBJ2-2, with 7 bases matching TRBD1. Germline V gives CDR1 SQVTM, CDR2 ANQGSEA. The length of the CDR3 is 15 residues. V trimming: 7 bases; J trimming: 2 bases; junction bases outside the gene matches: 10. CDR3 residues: CSAGRGRTNTGELFF. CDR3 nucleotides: TGCAGCGCCGGAAGGGGGCGGACAAACACCGGGGAGCTGTTTTTT.